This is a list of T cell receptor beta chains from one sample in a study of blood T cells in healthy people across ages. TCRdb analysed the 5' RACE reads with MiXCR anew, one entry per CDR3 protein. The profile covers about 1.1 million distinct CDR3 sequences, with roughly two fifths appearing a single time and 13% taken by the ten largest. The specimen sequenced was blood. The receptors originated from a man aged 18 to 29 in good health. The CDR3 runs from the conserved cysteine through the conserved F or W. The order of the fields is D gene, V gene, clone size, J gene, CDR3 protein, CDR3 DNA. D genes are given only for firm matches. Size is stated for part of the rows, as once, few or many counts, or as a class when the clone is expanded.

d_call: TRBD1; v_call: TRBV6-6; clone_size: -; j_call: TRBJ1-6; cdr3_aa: CASSPDRSHYSPLHF; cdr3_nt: TGTGCCAGCAGTCCGGACAGGTCGCACTATTCACCCCTCCACTTT
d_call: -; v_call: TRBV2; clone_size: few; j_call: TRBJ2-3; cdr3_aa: CASSERANTDTQYF; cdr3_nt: TGTGCCAGCAGTGAGCGGGCTAACACAGATACGCAGTATTTT
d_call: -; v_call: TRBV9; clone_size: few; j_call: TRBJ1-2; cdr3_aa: CASGGLGNGYTF; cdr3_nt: TGTGCCAGCGGAGGACTAGGGAATGGCTACACCTTC
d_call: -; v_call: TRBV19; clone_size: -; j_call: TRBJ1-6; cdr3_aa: CASSVQGIESSPHF; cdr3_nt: TGTGCCAGTAGTGTTCAGGGAATCGAGTCATCCCCCCACTTT
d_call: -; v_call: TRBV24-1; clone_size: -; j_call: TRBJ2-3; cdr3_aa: CATSKFTGLTTDTQYF; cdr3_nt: TGTGCCACCAGTAAGTTTACCGGTTTGACCACAGATACGCAGTATTTT
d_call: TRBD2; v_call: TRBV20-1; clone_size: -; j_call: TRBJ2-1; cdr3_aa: CSAYSGSSYNEQFF; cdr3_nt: TGCAGTGCTTATAGCGGGAGCTCCTACAATGAGCAGTTCTTC
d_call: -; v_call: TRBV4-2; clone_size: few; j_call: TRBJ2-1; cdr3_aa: CASSQDYSVYNEQFF; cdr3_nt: TGTGCCAGCAGCCAAGATTATTCGGTCTACAATGAGCAGTTCTTC
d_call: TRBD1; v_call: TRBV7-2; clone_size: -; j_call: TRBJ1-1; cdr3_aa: CASSSLRGTEAFF; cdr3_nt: TGTGCCAGCAGCTCTCTCAGGGGGACTGAAGCTTTCTTT
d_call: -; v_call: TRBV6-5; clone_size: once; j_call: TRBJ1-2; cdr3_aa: CASSYFSVGGLYTF; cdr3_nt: TGTGCCAGCAGTTACTTCTCCGTGGGGGGGCTTTACACCTTC
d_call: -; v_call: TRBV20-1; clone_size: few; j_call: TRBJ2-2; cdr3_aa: CSARARTGNTGELFF; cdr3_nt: TGCAGTGCTCGCGCTCGGACGGGGAACACCGGGGAGCTGTTTTTT
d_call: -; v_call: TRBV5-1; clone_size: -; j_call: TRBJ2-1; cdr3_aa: CASSPGGRGASTYNEQFF; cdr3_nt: TGCGCCAGCAGCCCCGGTGGGCGGGGAGCGTCCACCTACAATGAGCAGTTCTTC
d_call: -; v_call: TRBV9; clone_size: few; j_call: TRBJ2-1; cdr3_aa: CASSPGLQINEQFF; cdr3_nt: TGTGCCAGCAGCCCGGGACTCCAGATCAATGAGCAGTTCTTC
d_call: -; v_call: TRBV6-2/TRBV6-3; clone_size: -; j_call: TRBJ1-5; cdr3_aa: CASSYKSGGGSNQPQHF; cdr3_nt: TGTGCCAGCAGTTACAAGTCCGGGGGCGGGAGCAATCAGCCCCAGCATTTT
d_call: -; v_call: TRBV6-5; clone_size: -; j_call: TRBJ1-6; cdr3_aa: CASSYVDTYNSPLHF; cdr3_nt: TGTGCCAGCAGTTACGTAGACACCTATAATTCACCCCTCCACTTT
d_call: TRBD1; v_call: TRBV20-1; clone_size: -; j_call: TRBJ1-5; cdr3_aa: CSACTGVGNQPQHF; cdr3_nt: TGCAGTGCTTGTACAGGGGTGGGCAATCAGCCCCAGCATTTT
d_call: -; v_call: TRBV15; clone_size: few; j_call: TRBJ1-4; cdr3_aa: CATSRVGVIGEKLFF; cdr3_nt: TGTGCCACCAGCAGAGTGGGGGTTATTGGTGAAAAACTGTTTTTT
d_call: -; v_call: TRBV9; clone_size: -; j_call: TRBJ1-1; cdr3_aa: CASSVVPDSGSTEAFF; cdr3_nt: TGTGCCAGCAGCGTAGTCCCAGATTCGGGGAGCACTGAAGCTTTCTTT
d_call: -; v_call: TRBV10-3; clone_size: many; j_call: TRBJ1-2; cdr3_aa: CAISERYKSNYGYTF; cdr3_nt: TGTGCCATCAGTGAGCGATACAAAAGCAACTATGGCTACACCTTC
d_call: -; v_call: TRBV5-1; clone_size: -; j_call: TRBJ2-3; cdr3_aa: CAGSPRHESTDTQYF; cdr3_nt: TGCGCCGGCAGCCCACGACACGAAAGCACAGATACGCAGTATTTT
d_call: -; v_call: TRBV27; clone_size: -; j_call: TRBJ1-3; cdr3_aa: CASSIGIPDPLSGNTIYF; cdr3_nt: TGTGCCAGCAGTATCGGAATCCCCGACCCCCTCTCTGGAAACACCATATATTTT
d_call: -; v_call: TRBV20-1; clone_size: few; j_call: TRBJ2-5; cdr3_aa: CSARDSSAIEQYF; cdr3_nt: TGCAGTGCTAGAGATTCCTCGGCGATTGAGCAGTACTTC
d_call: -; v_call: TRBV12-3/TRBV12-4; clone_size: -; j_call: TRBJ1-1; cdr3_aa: CASSFDSAMNTEAFF; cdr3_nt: TGTGCCAGCAGTTTTGACAGCGCTATGAACACTGAAGCTTTCTTT
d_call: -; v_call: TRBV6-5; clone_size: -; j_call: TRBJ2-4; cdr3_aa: CASSYSKGNEQYF; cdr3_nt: TGTGCCAGCAGTTACTCGAAGGGGAATGAGCAGTACTTC
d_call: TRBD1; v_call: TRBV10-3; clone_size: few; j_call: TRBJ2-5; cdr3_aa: CAVNPTRGTGQETQYF; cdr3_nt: TGTGCCGTCAACCCCACCCGAGGGACAGGTCAAGAGACCCAGTACTTC
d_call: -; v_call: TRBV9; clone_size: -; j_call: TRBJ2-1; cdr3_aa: CASSGRGMWDEQFF; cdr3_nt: TGTGCCAGCAGTGGACGGGGGATGTGGGATGAGCAGTTCTTC
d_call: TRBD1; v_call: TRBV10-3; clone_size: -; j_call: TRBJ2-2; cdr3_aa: CAISGRQGTNTGELFF; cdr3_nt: TGTGCCATCAGTGGTAGACAGGGGACGAACACCGGGGAGCTGTTTTTT
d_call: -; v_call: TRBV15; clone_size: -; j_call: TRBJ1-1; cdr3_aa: CATSRRGFMNTEAFF; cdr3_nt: TGTGCCACCAGCAGAAGAGGCTTTATGAACACTGAAGCTTTCTTT
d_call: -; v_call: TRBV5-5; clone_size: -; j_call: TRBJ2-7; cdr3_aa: CASTPGAVSSYERYF; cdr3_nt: TGTGCCAGCACTCCTGGCGCTGTGAGCTCCTACGAGCGGTACTTC
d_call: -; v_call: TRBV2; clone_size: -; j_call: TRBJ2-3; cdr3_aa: CASSVEGGETDTQYF; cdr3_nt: TGTGCCAGCAGTGTAGAGGGGGGGGAGACAGATACGCAGTATTTT
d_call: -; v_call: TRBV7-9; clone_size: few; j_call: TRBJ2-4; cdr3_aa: CASSLGGAVAKNIQYF; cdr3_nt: TGTGCCAGCAGCTTAGGCGGGGCTGTAGCCAAAAACATTCAGTACTTC
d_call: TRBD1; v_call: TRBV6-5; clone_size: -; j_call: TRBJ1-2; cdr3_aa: CASGRDREYGYTF; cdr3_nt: TGTGCCAGCGGCCGGGACAGGGAATATGGCTACACCTTC
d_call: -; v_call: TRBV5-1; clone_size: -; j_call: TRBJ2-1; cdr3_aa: CASSLLGESYNEQFF; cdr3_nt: TGCGCCAGCAGCTTGCTGGGGGAGTCCTACAATGAGCAGTTCTTC
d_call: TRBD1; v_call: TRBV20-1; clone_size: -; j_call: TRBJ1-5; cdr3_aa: CSVGMTGINQPQHF; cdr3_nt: TGCAGTGTTGGCATGACAGGGATTAATCAGCCCCAGCATTTT
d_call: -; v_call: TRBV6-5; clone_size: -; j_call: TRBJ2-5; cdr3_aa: CASSPLRQETQYF; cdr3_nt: TGTGCCAGCAGCCCCCTCAGGCAAGAGACCCAGTACTTC
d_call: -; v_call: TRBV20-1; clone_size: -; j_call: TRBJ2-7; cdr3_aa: CSASRSEQYF; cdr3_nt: TGCAGTGCTTCTCGCTCCGAGCAGTACTTC
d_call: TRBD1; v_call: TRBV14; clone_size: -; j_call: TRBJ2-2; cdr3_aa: CASSQRQGGTGELFF; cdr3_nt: TGTGCCAGCAGTCAGAGACAGGGGGGAACCGGGGAGCTGTTTTTT
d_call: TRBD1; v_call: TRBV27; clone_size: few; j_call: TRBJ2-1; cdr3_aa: CASSPTGGSEQFF; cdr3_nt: TGTGCCAGCAGTCCTACAGGGGGCAGTGAGCAGTTCTTC
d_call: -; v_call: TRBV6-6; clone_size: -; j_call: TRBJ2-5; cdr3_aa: CASSFRQESNEQYF; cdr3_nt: TGTGCCAGCAGTTTTCGACAGGAGTCCAATGAGCAGTACTTC
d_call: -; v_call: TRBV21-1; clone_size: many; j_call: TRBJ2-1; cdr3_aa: CASSTHLVRDPYNEQFF; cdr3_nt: TGTGCCAGCAGCACCCACCTCGTCCGGGACCCTTACAATGAGCAGTTCTTC
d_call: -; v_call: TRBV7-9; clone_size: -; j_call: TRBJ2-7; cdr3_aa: CASSYLEAGARSYEQYF; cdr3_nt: TGTGCCAGCAGCTATCTCGAGGCGGGGGCCCGCTCCTACGAGCAGTACTTC
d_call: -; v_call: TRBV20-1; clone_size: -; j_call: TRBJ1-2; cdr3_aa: CSAPRDQGGYTF; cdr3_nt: TGCAGTGCTCCCAGGGACCAGGGTGGCTACACCTTC
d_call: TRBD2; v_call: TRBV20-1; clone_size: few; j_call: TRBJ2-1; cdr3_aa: CSATLPRGGGWRDEQFF; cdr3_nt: TGCAGTGCTACCCTCCCCCGGGGCGGGGGATGGAGAGATGAGCAGTTCTTC
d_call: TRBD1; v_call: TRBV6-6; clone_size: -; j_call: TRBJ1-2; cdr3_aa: CASSNDRGLGYTF; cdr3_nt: TGTGCCAGCAGCAATGACAGGGGGCTTGGCTACACCTTC
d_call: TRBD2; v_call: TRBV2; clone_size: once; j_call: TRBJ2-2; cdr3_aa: CASSRIRGGTGELFF; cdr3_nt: TGTGCCAGCAGCCGGATCCGCGGGGGCACCGGGGAGCTGTTTTTT
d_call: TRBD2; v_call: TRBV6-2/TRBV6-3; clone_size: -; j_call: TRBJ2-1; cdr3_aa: CASGLAGPKEQFF; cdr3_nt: TGTGCCAGCGGGTTAGCGGGGCCCAAGGAGCAGTTCTTC
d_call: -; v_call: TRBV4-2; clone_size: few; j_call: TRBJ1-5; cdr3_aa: CASSQDGSGDQPQHF; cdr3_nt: TGTGCCAGCAGCCAAGATGGGTCCGGGGATCAGCCCCAGCATTTT
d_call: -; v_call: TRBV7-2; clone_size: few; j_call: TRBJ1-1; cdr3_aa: CASSLVAAGNTEAFF; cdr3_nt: TGTGCCAGCAGCTTAGTAGCTGCCGGAAACACTGAAGCTTTCTTT
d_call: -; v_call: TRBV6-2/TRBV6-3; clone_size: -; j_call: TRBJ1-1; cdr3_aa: CASTLGGWNTEAFF; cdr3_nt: TGTGCCAGCACCCTGGGGGGCTGGAACACTGAAGCTTTCTTT
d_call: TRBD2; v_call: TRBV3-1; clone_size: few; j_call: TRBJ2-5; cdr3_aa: CASSQGLAGGTIETQYF; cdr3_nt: TGTGCCAGCAGCCAAGGACTAGCGGGGGGCACGATAGAGACCCAGTACTTC
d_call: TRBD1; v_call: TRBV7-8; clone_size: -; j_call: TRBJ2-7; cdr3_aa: CASSSWTGSSYEQYF; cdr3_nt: TGTGCCAGCAGCTCCTGGACAGGGAGCTCCTACGAGCAGTACTTC
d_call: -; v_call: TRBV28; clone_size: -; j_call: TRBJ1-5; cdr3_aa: CASSLGLTVSNQPQHF; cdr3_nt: TGTGCCAGCAGTTTGGGTTTGACTGTTAGCAATCAGCCCCAGCATTTT
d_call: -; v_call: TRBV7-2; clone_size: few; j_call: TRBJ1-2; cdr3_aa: CASSRKSRGGYTF; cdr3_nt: TGTGCCAGCAGCCGAAAATCCAGGGGTGGCTACACCTTC
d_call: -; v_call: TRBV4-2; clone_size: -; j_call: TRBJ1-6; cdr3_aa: CASSPVLGGAPNSPLHF; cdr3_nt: TGTGCCAGCAGCCCAGTCTTAGGGGGAGCGCCTAATTCACCCCTCCACTTT
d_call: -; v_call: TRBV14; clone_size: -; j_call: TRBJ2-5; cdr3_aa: CASSQDNGRETQYF; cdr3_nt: TGTGCCAGCAGCCAAGATAATGGCCGGGAGACCCAGTACTTC
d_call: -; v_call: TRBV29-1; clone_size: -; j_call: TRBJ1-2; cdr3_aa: CSVVIRGGYTF; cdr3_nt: TGCAGCGTTGTCATACGGGGAGGCTACACCTTC